Each of the 5 T cell receptor beta chains below was sequenced from the same sample in a study of CD8 T cells in Susac syndrome. Reverse transcription of about 0.45 to 1 ug RNA was performed with random hexamers. TCRdb itself ran the immunoSEQ multiplex PCR reads through MiXCR, one entry per CDR3 protein. In the table there are under 300,000 distinct CDR3 sequences, about 96% of which are singletons. The material sequenced was CD4+ T cells from PBMCs. The receptors derive from a human donor with Susac syndrome.

The chain combines TRBV4-1 with TRBJ2-3; TRBD2 matches at 7 bases. The CDR3 covers 20 residues. Germline V lookup: CDR1 MGHRA, CDR2 YSYEKL. The J segment lost 2 bases and the V segment lost 2 bases, leaving 19 bases of the junction unmatched. The CDR3 here is CASSQPRTRALAEFTDTQYF. CDR3 bases: TGCGCCAGCAGCCAACCAAGGACCCGGGCCCTAGCGGAGTTCACAGATACGCAGTATTTT.

The chain employs TRBV28 and TRBJ2-7; the D is unclear. V was shortened by 5 bases and J by 5 bases, with 10 bases between the two germline ends. CDR1 and CDR2 from the germline V gene are MDHEN and SYDVKM. The CDR3 extends over 12 amino acids. The CDR3: CASSPRLHEQYF. The CDR3 nucleotides read TGTGCCAGCAGTCCGAGACTTCACGAGCAGTACTTC.

The CDR3 sequence is CASSGQYRTQYF. DNA for the CDR3: TGTGCCAGCAGTGGACAGTACCGGACCCAGTACTTC. The chain has TRBV5-6 and TRBJ2-5, with a tentative D call TRBD1 (6 bases). Per the germline V gene, CDR1 is SGHDT and CDR2 is YYEEEE. V gave up 5 bases and J gave up 7 bases, with 12 bases separating them. The CDR3 is made up of 12 amino acids.

The chain recombines TRBV2 with TRBJ1-5, with a possible D match to TRBD1 (6 bases). The V gene's germline CDR1 is SNHLY and CDR2 FYNNEI. The CDR3 has 14 amino acids. V lost 7 bases, J lost 2 bases, and 12 bases lay in between. This chain's CDR3 is CASKAGDGNQPQHF. The CDR3 DNA sequence: TGTGCCAGCAAGGCAGGGGATGGCAATCAGCCCCAGCATTTT.

CDR3 protein: CASSSLRQGAEAFF. Written as DNA, the CDR3 is TGCGCCAGCAGCTCACTTCGACAGGGGGCTGAAGCTTTCTTT. The genes are TRBV5-1 and TRBJ1-1; TRBD1 aligns across 9 bases. Germline CDR1 is SGHRS and CDR2 is YFSETQ. This CDR3 is built from 14 residues. V was pared by 3 bases and J by 6 bases, with 6 bases of the junction left unmatched.